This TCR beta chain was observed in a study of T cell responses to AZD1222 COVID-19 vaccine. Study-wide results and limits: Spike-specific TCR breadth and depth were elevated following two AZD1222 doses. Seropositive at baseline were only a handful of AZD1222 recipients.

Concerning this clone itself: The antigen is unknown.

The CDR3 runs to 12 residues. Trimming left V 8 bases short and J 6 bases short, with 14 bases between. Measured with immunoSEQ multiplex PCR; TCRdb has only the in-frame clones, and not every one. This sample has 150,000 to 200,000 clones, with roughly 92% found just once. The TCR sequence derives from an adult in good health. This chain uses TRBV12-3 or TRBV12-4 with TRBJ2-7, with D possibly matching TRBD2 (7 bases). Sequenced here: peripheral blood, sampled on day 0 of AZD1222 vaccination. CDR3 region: CASVGGLGEQYF. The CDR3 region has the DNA TGTGCCAGCGTCGGGGGGCTGGGCGAGCAGTACTTC.